These 25 T cell receptor beta chains came from one sample sequenced in a study of shared clonotypes between healthy human individuals. Repertoires were generated with immunoSEQ multiplex PCR, while TCRdb's copy carries only in-frame clones and drops some. The sample shows approximately 1,500,000 clones, 95% to 99% of them seen only once. Sequences were obtained from naive CD4+ T cells sorted from blood. Subset in this sample: CD45RA+ positively selected. Source of these receptors: a man aged 30 to 45 in good health.

V gene TRBV5-5 combines with J gene TRBJ2-3, with unresolved D. The CDR3 loop spans 16 amino acids. The germline V gene has CDR1 SGHKS and CDR2 YYEKEE (reference sequence). Between the trimmed V and J ends, which lost 4 bases and 4 bases, there was a span of 19 bases. The CDR3 loop is CASSLTGAAWSDTQYF. Here the CDR3 DNA reads TGTGCCAGCAGCCTGACCGGAGCAGCCTGGTCAGATACGCAGTATTTT.

Concerning this clone: This sample includes further DNA sequences coding for the same CDR3. This chain uses TRBV6-1 with TRBJ2-7; D not resolved. The germline CDR1 and CDR2 sequences are MNHNS and SASEGT. V shed 9 bases and J shed 0 bases, with 12 bases lying between them. The CDR3 loop spans 13 amino acids. The CDR3 coding sequence is TGTGCCAGTTCCTTGGACCGCTCCTACGAGCAGTACTTC. Translated: CASSLDRSYEQYF.

V usage is TRBV18 and J usage is TRBJ1-4, with 7 nucleotides matching TRBD1. Per germline, CDR1 KGHSH and CDR2 LQKENI. V lost 8 bases to trimming and J lost 4 bases; unmatched junction nucleotides: 4. CDR3 size: 13 residues. As DNA, the CDR3 is TGTGCCAGCAGGACAGGAGTTAATGAAAAACTGTTTTTT. The encoded protein is CASRTGVNEKLFF.

The V gene is TRBV18, the J gene TRBJ2-5, with D unclear. The V end was cut by 2 bases, the J end by 5 bases, with 6 bases between. This CDR3 has 12 residues. Germline CDR1 KGHSH, CDR2 LQKENI. CDR3 residues: CASSPMEETQYF. CDR3 in DNA: TGTGCCAGCTCACCAATGGAGGAGACCCAGTACTTC.

The chain links TRBV14 to TRBJ2-6; no firm D call. Germline assignment: CDR1 SGHDN and CDR2 FVKESK. Trimming removed 10 bases at V and 0 bases at J, with 4 bases between. The CDR3 has 12 amino acids. CDR3 sequence reads: CATSSGANVLTF. The CDR3 coding sequence is TGTGCCACTTCCTCTGGGGCCAACGTCCTGACTTTC.

The J gene is TRBJ2-1, the V gene TRBV7-6, with TRBD2 identical over 8 bases. This CDR3 has 14 residues. Germline V CDR1 and CDR2: SGHVS, FNYEAQ. The junction had 6 bases not matched to a gene; V was cut back by 5 bases and J by 6 bases. In nucleotides, the CDR3 is TGTGCCAGCAGCCCTGGGACTAGGGTCAATGAGCAGTTCTTC. Translated: CASSPGTRVNEQFF.

V is TRBV2 and J is TRBJ2-1, with D perhaps TRBD1 or TRBD2 (5 bases each). This CDR3 is 15 amino acids long. The V end lost 5 bases, the J end lost 8 bases, and 19 bases lay between the germline ends. Germline CDR1 reads SNHLY; CDR2 reads FYNNEI. CDR3 sequence reads: CASSRDRLSGDEQFF. The CDR3 nucleotides read TGTGCCAGCAGTAGGGACCGGCTTTCGGGCGATGAGCAGTTCTTC. Filled out from reference TRBV2 and TRBJ2-1, the complete variable domain reads EPEVTQTPSHQVTQMGQEVILRCVPISNHLYFYWYRQILGQKVEFLVSFYNNEISEKSEIFDDQFSVERPDGSNFTLKIRSTKLEDSAMYFCASSRDRLSGDEQFFGPGTRLTVL.

This rearrangement joins TRBV5-1 to TRBJ1-1, with D unclear. Trimming pared 4 bases from V and 6 bases from J, leaving 16 bases between. The length of the CDR3 is 14 residues. CDR1 and CDR2 (germline): SGHRS, YFSETQ. The CDR3 bases are TGCGCCAGCAGCCGTGAAATAACGGCGTCTGAAGCTTTCTTT. Amino acid sequence: CASSREITASEAFF.

As to this clone: This same CDR3 is encoded by further DNA sequences in the sample. The rearrangement joins TRBV4-2 to TRBJ2-1, with 10 bases matching TRBD2. The CDR3 spans 16 residues. The junction had 7 bases not matched to a gene; V was cut back by 4 bases and J by 4 bases. CDR1 and CDR2 from the germline V gene are LGHNA and YNFKEQ. The CDR3 loop is CASSPGLAGAYNEQFF. The CDR3 bases are TGTGCCAGCAGCCCCGGGCTAGCGGGAGCTTACAATGAGCAGTTCTTC.

Points on this clone: The sample carries other DNA sequences with the same CDR3. This chain joins TRBV10-3 and TRBJ2-5, with no clear D. V lost 2 bases to trimming and J lost 5 bases, with 9 bases between them. The CDR3 length is 13 residues. Germline CDR1 reads ENHRY; CDR2 reads SYGVKD. The CDR3 sequence: CAISEGLRETQYF. CDR3 coding DNA: TGTGCCATCAGTGAGGGGTTGCGGGAGACCCAGTACTTC.

The chain carries TRBV11-2 and TRBJ2-7, with D perhaps matching TRBD1 (6 bases). Trimming stripped 7 bases from V and 3 bases from J, with 19 bases between. The CDR3 contains 15 residues. The germline CDR1 and CDR2 sequences are SGHAT and FQNNGV. DNA of the CDR3: TGTGCCAGCAACCCCTTTGGGACAACCCTCTACGAGCAGTACTTC. As protein: CASNPFGTTLYEQYF.

The chain carries TRBV11-3 and TRBJ2-5; TRBD1 aligns across 9 bases. V lost 5 bases and J lost 5; bases outside the gene matches: 3. There are 13 residues in the CDR3. The germline CDR1 and CDR2 sequences are SGHNT and YENEEA. This CDR3 reads CASSRDRVETQYF. For the CDR3, the DNA is TGTGCCAGCAGCCGGGACAGGGTCGAGACCCAGTACTTC. The full variable domain, rest sourced from reference TRBV11-3 and TRBJ2-5, is EAGVVQSPRYKIIEKKQPVAFWCNPISGHNTLYWYLQNLGQGPELLIRYENEEAVDDSQLPKDRFSAERLKGVDSTLKIQPAELGDSAVYLCASSRDRVETQYFGPGTRLLVL.

This sequence joins TRBV7-2 and TRBJ2-7, with 9 nucleotides matching TRBD1. The ends lost 0 bases at V and 4 bases at J; junction bases unmatched: 4. This CDR3 comprises 15 residues. Germline V CDR1 and CDR2: SGHTA, FQGNSA. CDR3 region: CASSLATGGIYEQYF. The CDR3 DNA sequence: TGTGCCAGCAGCTTAGCCACAGGGGGCATTTACGAGCAGTACTTC.

The V and J genes are TRBV11-2 and TRBJ2-5, with a possible D match to TRBD2 (5 bases). V lost 5 bases and J lost 5, with 21 bases in between. Germline V gene data show CDR1 as SGHAT and CDR2 as FQNNGV. The CDR3 is 16 residues long. The CDR3 region has the DNA TGTGCCAGCAGCCCGAGTCTAGCCTCGGGGTCGGAGACCCAGTACTTC. Protein product: CASSPSLASGSETQYF.

The V and J genes are TRBV28 and TRBJ1-4; TRBD1 is a possible D gene (6 bases). V lost 4 bases and J 6 bases, leaving 12 bases between the germline ends. The V gene's germline CDR1 is MDHEN and CDR2 SYDVKM. This CDR3 is built from 14 residues. The CDR3 is CASSYRAPDEKLFF. CDR3 DNA: TGTGCCAGCAGTTACAGGGCCCCCGATGAAAAACTGTTTTTT.

The rearrangement uses TRBV11-2 and TRBJ2-7; 7 bases map to TRBD1. V trimming: 0 bases; J trimming: 3 bases; junction bases outside the gene matches: 5. The CDR3 runs to 15 residues. Germline V gives CDR1 SGHAT, CDR2 FQNNGV. The CDR3 reads CASSLDVGQHYEQYF. In DNA form, the CDR3 reads TGTGCCAGCAGCTTAGATGTGGGACAGCACTACGAGCAGTACTTC.

The chain uses TRBV27 and TRBJ2-7; D might be TRBD1 (6 bases). There are 14 residues in the CDR3. Trimming stripped 10 bases from V and 2 bases from J, with 18 bases between. The germline V gene has CDR1 MNHEY and CDR2 SMNVEV (reference sequence). DNA of the CDR3: TGTGCCACCGGACAACAGGGCATTCCCTACGAGCAGTACTTC. It translates to CATGQQGIPYEQYF.

The rearrangement joins TRBV11-3 to TRBJ2-7; 10 bases are shared with TRBD2. Trimming removed 4 bases from V and 5 bases from J; junction bases left unmatched: 11. The CDR3 spans 16 residues. CDR1 and CDR2 (germline): SGHNT, YENEEA. The CDR3 DNA is TGTGCCAGCAGCTCGACACGACTAGCGGGTGTAAACGAGCAGTACTTC. Translating it yields CASSSTRLAGVNEQYF.

The chain couples TRBV18 to TRBJ2-7; tentatively, D is TRBD2 (6 bases). Germline loops: CDR1 KGHSH, CDR2 LQKENI. Trimming stripped 0 bases from V and 4 bases from J, with 19 bases between. The CDR3 extends over 17 amino acids. As DNA, the CDR3 is TGTGCCAGCTCACCACCGGTGGGGCAGGGAGGATCGTACGAGCAGTACTTC. It translates to CASSPPVGQGGSYEQYF.

The chain couples TRBV18 to TRBJ2-2, with a weak D call TRBD2 (7 bases). V was shortened by 3 bases and J by 0 bases, with 20 bases between the two germline ends. The germline V gene encodes CDR1 KGHSH and CDR2 LQKENI. The CDR3 totals 19 residues. CDR3 nucleotides: TGTGCCAGCTCACCGAAGGACAGAGCGGGACTCGCGAACACCGGGGAGCTGTTTTTT. Protein sequence: CASSPKDRAGLANTGELFF.

V is TRBV27 and J is TRBJ2-7; D call uncertain. The CDR3 runs to 15 residues. Trimming pared 6 bases from V and 9 bases from J, leaving 24 bases between. CDR1 is MNHEY and CDR2 is SMNVEV in the germline V gene (reference sequence). CDR3 DNA sequence: TGTGCCAGCAGACCTTTGCCTGGGCTCCCCCTCGGGCAGTACTTC. Its protein is CASRPLPGLPLGQYF.

In this sample, this clone turned up once. Relative to the germline gene, one junction end is altered; a read error may explain this. The chain couples TRBV5-4 to TRBJ1-2; TRBD1 matches 8 bases. This CDR3 is 16 amino acids long. CDR1 SGHNT and CDR2 YYREEE come from the germline V gene (reference sequence). CDR3 nucleotide sequence: TGTGCCAACAGCTTGGTAGTCCCCCAGGGGGCGGGGGGCTACACCTTC. Amino acids: CANSLVVPQGAGGYTF.

CDR3 residues: CASSLGEGFNQPQHF. CDR3 coding DNA: TGTGCCAGCAGCTTGGGTGAGGGTTTCAATCAGCCCCAGCATTTT. The V and J genes are TRBV7-6 and TRBJ1-5; D is ambiguous. The germline V gene encodes CDR1 SGHVS and CDR2 FNYEAQ. V lost 3 bases to trimming and J lost 3 bases, with 12 bases between them. The CDR3 is made up of 15 amino acids.

The rearrangement uses TRBV18 and TRBJ2-3; TRBD2 might be the D (5 bases). Trimming stripped 4 bases from V and 4 bases from J, with 15 bases between. This CDR3 spans 15 amino acids. CDR1 is KGHSH and CDR2 is LQKENI in the germline V gene. CDR3 DNA sequence: TGTGCCAGCTCACAAATCCACCGAGGGTCAGATACGCAGTATTTT. Residues: CASSQIHRGSDTQYF.

The J gene is TRBJ2-7, the V gene TRBV25-1; D is ambiguous. CDR3 length: 15 residues. Germline V gene data show CDR1 as MGHDK and CDR2 as SYGVNS. Trimming shortened V by 0 bases and J by 2 bases, and 11 bases separated the two germline ends. This CDR3 is CASSEYTRRTYEQYF. The CDR3 nucleotides read TGTGCCAGCAGTGAATATACCAGACGGACCTACGAGCAGTACTTC.